Listed below are T cell receptor beta chains from one sample, sequenced in a study of T cell responses to AZD1222 COVID-19 vaccine. The table came from immunoSEQ multiplex PCR; TCRdb's copy has only in-frame clones and leaves some out. The sample holds around 170,000 clones; around 93% are singletons and the top ten take approximately 4%. The specimen comprised peripheral blood, sampled on day 0 of AZD1222 vaccination. All receptors derive from an adult in good health. CDR3s include the opening cysteine and the closing phenylalanine or tryptophan. The D gene is left open where the match is weak. Clone size is given for some rows only: seen once, a few or many times, or a class if the clone is expanded.

clone_size	v_call	d_call	j_call	cdr3_aa	cdr3_nt
-	TRBV7-9	-	TRBJ2-1	CASSLESGSGEQFF	TGTGCCAGCAGCTTAGAATCCGGGTCGGGTGAGCAGTTCTTC
-	TRBV7-6	TRBD1	TRBJ1-1	CASSSPRGTGGLNTEAFF	TGTGCCAGCAGCTCACCCCGGGGGACAGGGGGATTGAACACTGAAGCTTTCTTT
-	TRBV2	TRBD1	TRBJ2-5	CASSEGTGGRETQYF	TGTGCCAGCAGTGAAGGGACAGGGGGGCGAGAGACCCAGTACTTC
-	TRBV10-3	-	TRBJ1-3	CAISESGGLWMETPSGNTIYF	TGTGCCATCAGTGAGTCTGGGGGGCTCTGGATGGAAACCCCCTCTGGAAACACCATATATTTT
-	TRBV5-4	-	TRBJ1-5	CASSLGIFQPQHF	TGTGCCAGCAGCTTGGGCATCTTTCAGCCCCAGCATTTT
-	TRBV27	-	TRBJ2-2	CASSRRTSTGELFF	TGTGCCAGCAGTCGAAGGACAAGCACCGGGGAGCTGTTTTTT
-	TRBV3-1/TRBV3-2	-	TRBJ1-1	CASSPWGANTEAFF	TGTGCCAGCAGCCCCTGGGGGGCGAACACTGAAGCTTTCTTT
-	TRBV7-2	TRBD1	TRBJ2-3	CASSSRDRGFTDTQYF	TGTGCCAGCAGCTCCCGGGACAGGGGATTCACAGATACGCAGTATTTT
-	TRBV4-3	-	TRBJ1-6	CASSQLRARSDSPLHF	TGCGCCAGCAGCCAATTGAGGGCCAGGTCCGATTCACCCCTCCACTTT
-	TRBV4-3	-	TRBJ2-3	CASSQGGDTTDTQYF	TGCGCCAGCAGCCAAGGGGGGGACACCACAGATACGCAGTATTTT
-	TRBV18	-	TRBJ2-1	CASSPQQAKNEQFF	TGTGCCAGCTCACCACAGCAGGCAAAAAATGAGCAGTTCTTC
-	TRBV9	TRBD1	TRBJ2-7	CASSAGDRANSYEQYF	TGTGCCAGCAGCGCCGGGGACAGGGCTAACTCCTACGAGCAGTACTTC
once	TRBV6-4	-	TRBJ2-1	CASSDSIFNEQFF	TGTGCCAGCAGTGACTCAATCTTTAATGAGCAGTTCTTC
-	TRBV28	-	TRBJ2-1	CASTFYGEQFF	TGTGCCAGCACTTTTTACGGGGAGCAGTTCTTC
once	TRBV4-2	-	TRBJ1-1	CASSPPGRQTEAFF	TGTGCCAGCAGCCCTCCGGGACGCCAAACTGAAGCTTTCTTT
-	TRBV7-2	-	TRBJ1-3	CASSTPEGARGNTIYF	TGTGCCAGCAGCACCCCGGAAGGGGCGCGAGGAAACACCATATATTTT